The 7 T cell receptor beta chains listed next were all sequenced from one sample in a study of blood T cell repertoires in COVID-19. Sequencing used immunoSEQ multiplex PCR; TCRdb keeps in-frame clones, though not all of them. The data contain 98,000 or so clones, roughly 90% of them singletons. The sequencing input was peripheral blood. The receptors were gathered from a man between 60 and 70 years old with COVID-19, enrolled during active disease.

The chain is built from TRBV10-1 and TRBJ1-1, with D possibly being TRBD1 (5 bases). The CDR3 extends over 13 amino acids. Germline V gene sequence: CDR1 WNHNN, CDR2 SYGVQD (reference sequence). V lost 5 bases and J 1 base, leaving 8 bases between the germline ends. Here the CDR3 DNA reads TGCGCCAGCAGTAACGGACAGAACACTGAAGCTTTCTTT. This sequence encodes CASSNGQNTEAFF.

The CDR3 nucleotides are TGTGCCAGTAGTACCGTACGACAGGGTGGAGGTGAAAAACTGTTTTTT. The encoded protein is CASSTVRQGGGEKLFF. V usage is TRBV19 and J usage is TRBJ1-4; 7 positions agree with TRBD1. CDR3 length: 16 amino acids. The germline gives CDR1 LNHDA, CDR2 SQIVND (reference sequence). V dropped 4 bases and J dropped 7; count of bases not matched to a gene: 12.

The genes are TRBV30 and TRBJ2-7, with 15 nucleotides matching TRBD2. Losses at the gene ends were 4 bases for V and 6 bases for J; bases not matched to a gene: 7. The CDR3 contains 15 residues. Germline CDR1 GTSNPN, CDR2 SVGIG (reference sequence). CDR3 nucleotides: TGTGCCTGGACCGGGACTAGCGGGAGGACCGGCGAGCAGTACTTC. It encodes CAWTGTSGRTGEQYF.

The DNA of the CDR3 is TGTGCCAGCAGCCAAGAAGGGACTACATCGTTCTTC. As protein: CASSQEGTTSFF. The chain joins TRBV4-2 to TRBJ2-1, with TRBD2 matching 7 bases. V was pared by 0 bases and J by 15 bases, with 5 bases of the junction left unmatched. CDR1 and CDR2 from the germline V gene are LGHNA and YNFKEQ. The CDR3 is made up of 12 amino acids.

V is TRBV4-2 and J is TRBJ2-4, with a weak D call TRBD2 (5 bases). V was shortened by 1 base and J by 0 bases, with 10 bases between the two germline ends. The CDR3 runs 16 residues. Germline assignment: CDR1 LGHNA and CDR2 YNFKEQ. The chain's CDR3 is CASSQASGIAKNIQYF. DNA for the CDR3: TGTGCCAGCAGCCAAGCCTCGGGAATAGCCAAAAACATTCAGTACTTC.

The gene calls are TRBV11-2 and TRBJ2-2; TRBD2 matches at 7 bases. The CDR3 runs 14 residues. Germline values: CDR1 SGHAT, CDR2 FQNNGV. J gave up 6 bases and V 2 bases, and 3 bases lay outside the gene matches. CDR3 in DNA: TGTGCCAGCAGCTTACGCCGGGGGGCCGGGGAGCTGTTTTTT. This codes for CASSLRRGAGELFF. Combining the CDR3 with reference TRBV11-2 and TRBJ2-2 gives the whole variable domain EAGVAQSPRYKIIEKRQSVAFWCNPISGHATLYWYQQILGQGPKLLIQFQNNGVVDDSQLPKDRFSAERLKGVDSTLKIQPAKLEDSAVYLCASSLRRGAGELFFGEGSRLTVL.

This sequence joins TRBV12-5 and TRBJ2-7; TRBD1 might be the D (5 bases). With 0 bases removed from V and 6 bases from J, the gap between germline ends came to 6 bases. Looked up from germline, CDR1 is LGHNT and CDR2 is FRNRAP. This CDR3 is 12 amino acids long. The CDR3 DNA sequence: TGTGCTAGTGGTTTGGTAAGGGGCGAGCAGTACTTC. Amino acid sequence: CASGLVRGEQYF.